This T cell receptor beta chain appears in the sequencing data of a study of OX40 agonist ivuxolimab in advanced cancers. Study-wide context: Ivuxolimab was a fully human IgG2 agonistic monoclonal antibody targeting the costimulatory receptor OX40 (CD134). The paper reports the monotherapy dose-escalation portion (N of about 51 patients) of the phase I ivuxolimab trial. In the dose-escalation cohort, 65% to 85% of patients were male, and the mean age was approximately 60 years with a range of roughly 20 to 80. Of the roughly 51 patients in dose escalation, approximately 20 had hepatocellular carcinoma, some 15 had melanoma, 9 had renal cell carcinoma and 9 had head and neck cancer. Intravenous ivuxolimab was administered to patients every 2 weeks at six dose levels: 0.01, 0.1, 0.3, 1.5, 3 and 10 mg/kg. Partial responses were achieved by three dose-escalation patients, of whom one had hepatocellular carcinoma and two had cutaneous melanoma. Peripheral TCRbeta sequencing was intended to test whether TCR sequence diversity was altered and clonal T-cell expansion was caused by ivuxolimab. Prior anti-PD-1, anti-PD-L1 or anti-CTLA-4 therapy was permitted, and checkpoint inhibitors had been received by 30% to 40% of dose-escalation patients.

Patients with autoimmune disease history or receiving systemic immunosuppression were excluded from the trial. Peripheral blood for TCR sequencing was collected from all dose cohorts at baseline, on cycle 4 day 1, and on cycle 7 day 1. The samples were drawn from a first-in-human, open-label, multicenter phase I dose-escalation trial of ivuxolimab. Adults with locally advanced or metastatic head and neck squamous cell, hepatocellular, melanoma or renal cell carcinoma were enrolled in the trial. Before TCR sequencing, CD4+ and CD8+ T cells were separately sorted from peripheral blood. V is clipped by 6 bases and J by 2 bases, and the sequence between their germline boundaries is 18 bases long. The CDR3 measures 16 amino acids from cysteine to phenylalanine. Here the CDR3 DNA is all that survives: 48 bases in frame from base 1. CDR1 and CDR2 (MNHEY, SMNVEV) derive from the germline V gene (reference sequence).

Study-wide findings and limitations: In the 0.1-3.0 mg/kg groups, partial responders had among the lowest normalized peripheral clonal expansion, particularly in CD8+ T cells. After ivuxolimab, more expanded clones were found on average in CD8+ T cells than in CD4+ T cells. Clonal expansion of both CD4+ and CD8+ blood T cells was observed from baseline to week 6 at doses 0.1 to 3.0 mg/kg. Low levels of normalized T-cell clonal expansion were also seen in some patients who did not respond. The antigen specificity of the peripheral T cells that underwent clonal expansion was not determined.

Genomic DNA was isolated from the sorted cells so that the TCRbeta CDR3 region could be sequenced. TCRbeta CDR3 regions were sequenced using the immunoSEQ Assay. In its TCRdb copy, this immuneACCESS table keeps in-frame sequences only and misses some clones. Where compared with another copy, unresolved V genes explain less than half of these, and the others have no known cause. The sample data list around 100,000 clones, and approximately 91% of these were observed just once. The ten largest make up 0.15% to 0.2% of the sample. Comment on this clone: Its antigen is unknown. Within one base of it there is no much larger clone, and no base qualities were kept.

The sequencing here drew on CD4+ or CD8+ T cells sorted from blood, taken in a trial of the OX40 agonist ivuxolimab. The chain couples TRBV27 to TRBJ2-3; the D segment cannot be called with confidence. The source is an adult with an advanced solid tumor such as melanoma, head and neck, liver or kidney cancer. The DNA sequence is as follows: TGTGCCAGCAGGTTCCGTGCACACTCCCCCACAGATACGCAGTATTTT. The encoded protein is CASRFRAHSPTDTQYF.